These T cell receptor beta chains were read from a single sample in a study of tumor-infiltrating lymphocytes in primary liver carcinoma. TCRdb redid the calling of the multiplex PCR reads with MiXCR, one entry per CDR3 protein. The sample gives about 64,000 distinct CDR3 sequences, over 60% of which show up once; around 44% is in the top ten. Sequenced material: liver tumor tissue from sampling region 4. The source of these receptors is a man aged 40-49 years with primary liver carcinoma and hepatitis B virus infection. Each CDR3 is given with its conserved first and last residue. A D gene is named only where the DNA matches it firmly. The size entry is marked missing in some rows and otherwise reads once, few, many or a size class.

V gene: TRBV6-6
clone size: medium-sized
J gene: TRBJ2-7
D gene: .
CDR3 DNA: TGTGCCAGCAGTTACCTACGAAGGGGGGTTACCTACGAGCAGTACTTC
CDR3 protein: CASSYLRRGVTYEQYF

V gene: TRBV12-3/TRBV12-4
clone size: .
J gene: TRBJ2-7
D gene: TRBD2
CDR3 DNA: TGTGCCAGCAGTCCCTTAGGCGGGGGGGAGCAGTGCTTT
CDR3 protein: CASSPLGGGEQCF

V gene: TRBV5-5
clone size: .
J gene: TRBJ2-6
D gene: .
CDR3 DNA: TGTGCCAGCAGCTTATGCACAGGACTTGCTGGGGCCAACGTCCTGACTTTC
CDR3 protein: CASSLCTGLAGANVLTF

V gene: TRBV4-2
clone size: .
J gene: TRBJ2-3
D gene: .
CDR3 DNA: TGTGCCAGCAGCCAAGGTCAGCTAGTCGCAGATACGCAGTATTTT
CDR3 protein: CASSQGQLVADTQYF

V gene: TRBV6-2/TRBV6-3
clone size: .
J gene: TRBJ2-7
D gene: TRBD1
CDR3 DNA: TGTACCAGCAGTTTAAGGACAGGGGAGTACGAGCAGTACTTC
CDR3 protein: CTSSLRTGEYEQYF

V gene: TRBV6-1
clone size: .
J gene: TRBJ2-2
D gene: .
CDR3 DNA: TGTGCCAGCAGTGAAATCGGGTGGCAGGCCCTCGGCGGGGAGCTGTTTTTT
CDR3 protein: CASSEIGWQALGGELFF

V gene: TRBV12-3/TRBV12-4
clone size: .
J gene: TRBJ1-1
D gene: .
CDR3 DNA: TGTGCCAGCAGTTTGGGATGGGGGAACATTGAAGCTTTCTTT
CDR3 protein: CASSLGWGNIEAFF

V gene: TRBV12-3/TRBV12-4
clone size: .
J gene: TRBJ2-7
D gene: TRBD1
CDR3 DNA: TGTGTCAGTAGTATGGGGACAGGGGGGTCCTACGAGCAGTATTTC
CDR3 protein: CVSSMGTGGSYEQYF

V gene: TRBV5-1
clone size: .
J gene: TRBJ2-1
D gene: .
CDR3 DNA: TGCGCCAGCAGACGGAGCCCTGGTTTCAGTGAGCAGTTCTTC
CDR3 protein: CASRRSPGFSEQFF

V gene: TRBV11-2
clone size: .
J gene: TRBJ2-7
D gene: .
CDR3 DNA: TGTGCCAGTAGGTCCAATTCTCCCGGGACGGCCTACGAGCAGTACTTC
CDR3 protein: CASRSNSPGTAYEQYF